Below, 8 T cell receptor beta chains from the same sample are listed, as sequenced in a study of blood T cell repertoires in COVID-19. Produced via immunoSEQ multiplex PCR; TCRdb's table is partial and in-frame only. The table shows approximately 350,000 clones, with more than 70% occurring only once. Sample: peripheral blood. All receptors derive from a woman aged 65 to 85 with COVID-19, enrolled during active disease.

The sample holds a few counts of this clone. The rearrangement links TRBV28 to TRBJ2-3; D gene ambiguous. V lost 5 bases to trimming and J lost 0 bases, with 15 bases between them. The CDR3 length is 16 residues. Germline CDR1 is MDHEN and CDR2 is SYDVKM. In DNA form, the CDR3 reads TGTGCCAGCAGTGCCTACTTGCGCCCTAGCACAGATACGCAGTATTTT. Translating gives CASSAYLRPSTDTQYF.

This rearrangement joins TRBV27 to TRBJ1-3; TRBD1 might be the D (5 bases). Looked up from germline, CDR1 is MNHEY and CDR2 is SMNVEV (reference sequence). V lost 5 bases and J 4 bases, leaving 9 bases between the germline ends. The CDR3 loop spans 13 amino acids. CDR3 DNA sequence: TGTGCCAGCAGTCCCGGGGGGGGAAACACCATATATTTT. Encoded protein: CASSPGGGNTIYF.

V usage is TRBV13 and J usage is TRBJ2-3; 9 nucleotides agree with TRBD2. The CDR3 is made up of 14 amino acids. Per the germline V gene, CDR1 is PRHDT and CDR2 is FYEKMQ (reference sequence). V shed 4 bases and J 2 bases; nucleotides not matched to a gene: 1. The CDR3: CASSSSGITDTQYF. CDR3 nucleotide sequence: TGTGCCAGCAGCTCTAGCGGGATCACAGATACGCAGTATTTT.

The chain employs TRBV27 and TRBJ2-3, with 7 bases fitting TRBD1. Per the germline V gene, CDR1 is MNHEY and CDR2 is SMNVEV (reference sequence). V gave up 6 bases and J gave up 2 bases; unmatched junction bases: 5. This CDR3 is 14 amino acids long. The CDR3 region is CASSLGQLTDTQYF. The CDR3 DNA sequence: TGTGCCAGCAGCTTGGGACAGCTCACAGATACGCAGTATTTT.

The rearrangement joins TRBV21-1 to TRBJ1-2; no check of the table's D call, TRBD1, against the DNA was made. TRBV21-1 is marked as a pseudogene. The CDR3 totals 15 residues. This chain's CDR3 is CASSKADRDGSGYTF. CDR3 in DNA: TGTGCCAGCAGCAAAGCCGACAGGGACGGTTCTGGCTACACCTTC.

This sequence joins TRBV14 and TRBJ2-1, with D perhaps matching TRBD2 (6 bases). Germline V lookup: CDR1 SGHDN, CDR2 FVKESK. The CDR3 covers 14 residues. V lost 4 bases and J 6 bases, leaving 13 bases between the germline ends. The CDR3, as DNA: TGTGCCAGCAGCCTAGTGGGACTCCTCAATGAGCAGTTCTTC. It encodes CASSLVGLLNEQFF.

DNA of the CDR3: TGTGCCAGCATCATTCTAGGGGGCAATGGTGAAGCTTTCTTT. As protein: CASIILGGNGEAFF. The V and J genes are TRBV7-9 and TRBJ1-1; TRBD1 aligns across 7 bases. The CDR3 runs 14 residues. With 7 bases clipped from V and 7 bases from J, the junction kept 12 bases outside the gene matches. Germline assignment: CDR1 SEHNR and CDR2 FQNEAQ (reference sequence).

The chain is built from TRBV7-9 and TRBJ2-3; 7 bases line up with TRBD1. Germline values: CDR1 SEHNR, CDR2 FQNEAQ (reference sequence). The CDR3 has 15 amino acids. V lost 5 bases, J lost 0 bases, and 5 bases stayed unmatched. CDR3 sequence reads: CASSLGQVSTDTQYF. DNA for the CDR3: TGTGCCAGCAGCCTAGGACAGGTCAGCACAGATACGCAGTATTTT. The full variable domain, with the rest looked up from reference TRBV7-9 and TRBJ2-3, is DTGVSQNPRHKITKRGQNVTFRCDPISEHNRLYWYRQTLGQGPEFLTYFQNEAQLEKSRLLSDRFSAERPKGSFSTLEIQRTEQGDSAMYLCASSLGQVSTDTQYFGPGTRLTVL.